Shown below are 20 T cell receptor beta chains from a single sample sequenced in a study of cytomegalovirus exposure and HLA in healthy donors. PCR employed 60 Vbeta and 13 Jbeta primers. The repertoire was sequenced with immunoSEQ multiplex PCR; TCRdb's copy has only in-frame clones and lacks some. Of approximately 260,000 clones listed, 85% to 95% are singletons. The specimen sequenced was PBMCs. The source is a girl aged 2-10 years in good health and CMV-seronegative.

The V and J genes are TRBV7-2 and TRBJ2-3; D uncertain. V was pared by 5 bases and J by 10 bases, with 10 bases between. The germline CDR1 and CDR2 sequences are SGHTA and FQGNSA. This CDR3 has 11 residues. The CDR3 protein is CASSTGLAQYF. CDR3 nucleotide sequence: TGTGCCAGCAGCACTGGGCTGGCGCAGTATTTT.

This chain uses TRBV19 with TRBJ1-5, with 7 bases lining up with TRBD1. This CDR3 has 15 residues. Germline V gene sequence: CDR1 LNHDA, CDR2 SQIVND (reference sequence). With 0 bases clipped from V and 2 bases from J, the junction kept 1 base outside the gene matches. DNA for the CDR3: TGTGCCAGTAGTATAGAACAGGGGCGCAATCAGCCCCAGCATTTT. Its translation: CASSIEQGRNQPQHF.

The V gene is TRBV7-9, the J gene TRBJ1-4; 7 nucleotides line up with TRBD1. V shed 5 bases, J shed 4 bases, and the junction held 4 bases outside the gene matches. This CDR3 has 14 amino acids. Germline CDR1 and CDR2: SEHNR and FQNEAQ (reference sequence). CDR3 in DNA: TGTGCCAGCAGCCCGGACAGGAATAATGAAAAACTGTTTTTT. It specifies CASSPDRNNEKLFF.

In its sample, this clone was seen a few times. The V gene is TRBV4-1, the J gene TRBJ2-7; TRBD1 is a possible D gene (6 bases). The CDR3 is 12 residues long. Per germline, CDR1 MGHRA and CDR2 YSYEKL. V shed 6 bases and J shed 2 bases, with 8 bases lying between them. CDR3 in DNA: TGCGCCAGCAGAGGACAGACCTACGAGCAGTACTTC. Translated, it gives CASRGQTYEQYF.

This clone came up once. The CDR3 DNA is TGTGCCAGCAGTTTCTTCAGGGGGCCTTACGAGCAGTACTTC. This codes for CASSFFRGPYEQYF. The chain links TRBV27 to TRBJ2-7; 8 nucleotides match TRBD1. Germline CDR1 is MNHEY and CDR2 is SMNVEV (reference sequence). V lost 3 bases and J lost 4; bases outside the gene matches: 5. CDR3 length equals 14 residues.

CDR3 sequence reads: CASSKEGGYTEAFF. The CDR3 bases are TGTGCCAGCAGCAAAGAGGGAGGGTACACTGAAGCTTTCTTT. The genes are TRBV7-8 and TRBJ1-1; D ambiguous. The ends were cut back, 5 bases at V and 3 bases at J, with 13 bases in the middle. Germline values: CDR1 SGHVS, CDR2 FQNEAQ. The CDR3 extends over 14 amino acids.

The V and J genes are TRBV19 and TRBJ1-1; 9 nucleotides align to TRBD1. Germline CDR1 LNHDA, CDR2 SQIVND (reference sequence). The V and J ends lost 7 bases and 1 base, in that order; junction bases with no gene match: 1. This CDR3 comprises 13 residues. DNA of the CDR3: TGTGCCAGTAAGGACAGGGGGAACACTGAAGCTTTCTTT. Protein: CASKDRGNTEAFF.

Written as DNA, the CDR3 is TGTGCCAGCAGCGTTCACAGGGGGCCTGTCTATGGCTACACCTTC. Its protein is CASSVHRGPVYGYTF. The V call is TRBV7-9, the J call TRBJ1-2, with 9 positions matching TRBD1. V was clipped by 5 bases and J by 4 bases; unmatched bases: 8. Germline V gives CDR1 SEHNR, CDR2 FQNEAQ (reference sequence). The CDR3 loop spans 15 amino acids.

V gene TRBV7-2 combines with J gene TRBJ2-3; 13 nucleotides match TRBD2. With 7 bases clipped from V and 8 bases from J, the junction kept 12 bases outside the gene matches. The CDR3 is made up of 16 amino acids. CDR1 and CDR2 from the germline V gene are SGHTA and FQGNSA. CDR3 region: CASIPTGTSGIGTQYF. DNA for the CDR3: TGTGCCAGCATCCCTACCGGGACTAGCGGGATAGGTACGCAGTATTTT. The variable domain in full, with the rest retrieved from reference TRBV7-2 and TRBJ2-3, is GAGVSQSPSNKVTEKGKDVELRCDPISGHTALYWYRQSLGQGLEFLIYFQGNSAPDKSGLPSDRFSAERTGGSVSTLTIQRTQQEDSAVYLCASIPTGTSGIGTQYFGPGTRLTVL.

Here the CDR3 reads CASSLEQIGNTIYF. Written as DNA, the CDR3 is TGTGCCAGCAGCTTAGAACAGATCGGAAACACCATATATTTT. V is TRBV11-2 and J is TRBJ1-3; D is unresolved. The CDR3 consists of 14 residues. V lost 0 bases, J lost 4 bases, and 7 bases lay in between. Germline V lookup: CDR1 SGHAT, CDR2 FQNNGV.

This sequence joins TRBV27 and TRBJ1-6, with D perhaps matching TRBD1 (5 bases). The V end lost 5 bases, the J end lost 5 bases, and 16 bases lay between the germline ends. The CDR3 has 16 amino acids. Per the germline V gene, CDR1 is MNHEY and CDR2 is SMNVEV (reference sequence). CDR3 coding DNA: TGTGCCAGCAGTACCCAGGGAACGGGCCATAATTCACCCCTCCACTTT. Residues: CASSTQGTGHNSPLHF.

This clone showed up just a few times. V is TRBV6-5 and J is TRBJ1-1; perhaps TRBD1 as D (5 bases). Germline V lookup: CDR1 MNHEY, CDR2 SVGAGI. Trimming stripped 2 bases from V and 4 bases from J, with 14 bases between. The CDR3 contains 15 residues. CDR3 DNA sequence: TGTGCCAGCAGTTACACCGACAGCCTGGGCACTGAAGCTTTCTTT. Protein product: CASSYTDSLGTEAFF.

The chain carries TRBV30 and TRBJ2-3, with D possibly TRBD2 on 6 matching bases. This CDR3 is built from 13 residues. Per germline, CDR1 GTSNPN and CDR2 SVGIG (reference sequence). Deletions cut 4 bases from V and 0 bases from J, with 8 bases between. In DNA, the CDR3 is TGTGCCTGGATCCGGGGGAGCACAGATACGCAGTATTTT. It specifies CAWIRGSTDTQYF.

The J gene is TRBJ1-2, the V gene TRBV7-9; 7 nucleotides match TRBD1. With 6 bases clipped from V and 8 bases from J, the junction kept 9 bases outside the gene matches. The CDR3 length is 13 residues. Germline values: CDR1 SEHNR, CDR2 FQNEAQ (reference sequence). The CDR3 region has the DNA TGTGCCAGCAGGAAAGACAGGGTTGGGGGCTACACCTTC. The encoded protein is CASRKDRVGGYTF.

The V and J genes are TRBV10-1 and TRBJ2-7, with D perhaps matching TRBD1 (6 bases). CDR3 size: 14 residues. V was clipped by 0 bases and J by 4 bases, with 10 bases between them. Germline loops: CDR1 WNHNN, CDR2 SYGVQD (reference sequence). CDR3 protein: CASSESPQGYEQYF. The DNA of the CDR3 is TGCGCCAGCAGTGAGTCACCGCAGGGGTACGAGCAGTACTTC.

V and J are TRBV5-1 and TRBJ2-1; 7 bases are a match to TRBD1. The ends lost 2 bases at V and 5 bases at J; junction bases unmatched: 7. Germline CDR1 SGHRS, CDR2 YFSETQ. This CDR3 contains 15 residues. The CDR3 coding sequence is TGCGCCAGCAGCTTATGGGGGCAGGGGGACAATGAGCAGTTCTTC. Translated, it gives CASSLWGQGDNEQFF.

The chain is built from TRBV27 and TRBJ2-2, with a possible D match to TRBD1 (5 bases). CDR3 size: 18 residues. The V and J ends lost 5 bases and 0 bases respectively, with 19 bases between them. Germline CDR1 and CDR2: MNHEY and SMNVEV (reference sequence). CDR3: CASSPKGYGYANTGELFF. The DNA for the CDR3 is TGTGCCAGCAGTCCAAAGGGGTACGGGTACGCGAACACCGGGGAGCTGTTTTTT.

The genes are TRBV7-8 and TRBJ2-3, with 9 bases lining up with TRBD1. The CDR3 runs 16 residues. J was trimmed by 2 bases and V by 5 bases; bases with no gene match: 8. Germline CDR1 and CDR2: SGHVS and FQNEAQ. The CDR3 sequence: CASSKGQGLLTDTQYF. The CDR3 DNA is TGTGCCAGCAGCAAAGGACAGGGGCTTCTCACAGATACGCAGTATTTT.

The rearrangement joins TRBV29-1 to TRBJ2-3; no definite D call. This CDR3 comprises 13 residues. Trimming stripped 5 bases from V and 4 bases from J, with 13 bases between. Germline values: CDR1 SQVTM, CDR2 ANQGSEA. The CDR3 coding sequence is TGCAGCGTTTTAATTTCAGGCGCAGATACGCAGTATTTT. This gives the protein CSVLISGADTQYF.

The rearrangement uses TRBV15 and TRBJ2-5, with D possibly being TRBD2 (6 bases). Germline-derived CDR1 and CDR2 are LNHNV and YYDKDF (reference sequence). V lost 4 bases and J lost 5, with 14 bases in between. The CDR3 totals 14 residues. CDR3 coding DNA: TGTGCCACCAGCAAACCTAGCGAAGGGGAGACCCAGTACTTC. Encoded protein: CATSKPSEGETQYF. The variable domain in full, with the rest retrieved from reference TRBV15 and TRBJ2-5, is DAMVIQNPRYQVTQFGKPVTLSCSQTLNHNVMYWYQQKSSQAPKLLFHYYDKDFNNEADTPDNFQSRRPNTSFCFLDIRSPGLGDTAMYLCATSKPSEGETQYFGPGTRLLVL.